These T cell receptor beta chains were read from a single sample in a study of blood T cell repertoires in COVID-19. TCRdb keeps only in-frame clones here, not all; method: immunoSEQ multiplex PCR. Seen here are a few hundred thousand clones, 70% to 90% observed once, and the top ten hold about 3%. What was sequenced was peripheral blood. These receptors came from a young man with active or convalescent COVID-19. The CDR3 runs from the conserved cysteine through the conserved F or W. A D gene is named only where the DNA matches it firmly. Part of the rows lack a size; the others show once, few, many or a class for expanded clones.

abundance,d_gene,v_gene,j_gene,CDR3aa,CDR3nt
.,.,TRBV28,TRBJ2-3,CASSLMAADTQYF,TGTGCCAGCAGTTTAATGGCAGCAGATACGCAGTATTTT
once,.,TRBV7-8,TRBJ2-3,CASSSQRITQYF,TGTGCCAGCAGCTCCCAGCGGATTACGCAGTATTTT
.,TRBD1,TRBV18,TRBJ1-6,CASSPGQGDNSPLHF,TGTGCCAGCTCACCAGGACAGGGGGATAATTCACCCCTCCACTTT
.,TRBD1,TRBV6-5,TRBJ1-1,CASSFGQVNTEAFF,TGTGCCAGCAGTTTCGGACAGGTGAACACTGAAGCTTTCTTT
once,.,TRBV7-2,TRBJ2-7,CASSLAGRVREQYF,TGTGCCAGCAGCTTAGCGGGCAGGGTGAGAGAGCAGTACTTC
few,.,TRBV6-5,TRBJ1-5,CASSNSNSNQPQHF,TGTGCCAGCAGTAACAGTAATAGCAATCAGCCCCAGCATTTT
.,.,TRBV24-1,TRBJ2-2,CATSDLFPGGELFF,TGTGCCACCAGTGATTTATTCCCGGGAGGGGAGCTGTTTTTT
once,.,TRBV7-3,TRBJ2-1,CASSSGVSNEQFF,TGTGCCAGCAGCTCCGGGGTTTCCAATGAGCAGTTCTTC
.,TRBD2,TRBV6-1,TRBJ2-1,CASSDLAGTYNEQFF,TGTGCCAGCAGTGATCTAGCGGGAACCTACAATGAGCAGTTCTTC
.,.,TRBV10-3,TRBJ2-2,CATEGGARNGELFF,TGTGCCACGGAGGGGGGGGCTAGGAACGGGGAGCTGTTTTTT
.,.,TRBV27,TRBJ2-1,CASSLFGGSSYNEQFF,TGTGCCAGCAGTTTATTTGGGGGGAGCTCCTACAATGAGCAGTTCTTC
.,TRBD1,TRBV2,TRBJ1-2,CAATVGTGTYGYTF,TGTGCCGCCACAGTTGGGACAGGGACCTATGGCTACACCTTC
.,.,TRBV29-1,TRBJ1-1,CSAGDREAFF,TGCAGCGCCGGAGACAGGGAAGCTTTCTTT
few,.,TRBV5-1,TRBJ2-7,CASSLDGPEQYF,TGCGCCAGCAGCCTGGACGGTCCAGAGCAGTACTTC
.,.,TRBV29-1,TRBJ1-1,CSVSGGTEAFF,TGCAGCGTATCCGGGGGGACTGAAGCTTTCTTT
.,.,TRBV9,TRBJ2-3,CASSVEFRITDTQYF,TGTGCCAGCAGCGTAGAATTTAGAATCACAGATACGCAGTATTTT
.,.,TRBV7-9,TRBJ2-5,CASSPEEQETQYF,TGTGCCAGCAGCCCAGAGGAGCAAGAGACCCAGTACTTC
.,.,TRBV6-6,TRBJ2-7,CASSKDRNEQYF,TGTGCCAGCAGCAAAGACAGGAACGAGCAGTACTTC
few,.,TRBV24-1,TRBJ2-2,CATSDWRGPYTGELFF,TGTGCCACCAGTGATTGGCGGGGGCCCTACACCGGGGAGCTGTTTTTT
once,TRBD2,TRBV10-1,TRBJ2-4,CASSASGGNIQYF,TGCGCCAGCAGTGCCTCGGGGGGTAACATTCAGTACTTC
.,TRBD1,TRBV7-2,TRBJ1-5,CASSYDRGSNQPQHF,TGTGCCAGCAGCTACGACAGGGGGTCCAATCAGCCCCAGCATTTT
.,TRBD2,TRBV28,TRBJ2-7,CASSFMSGRYYEQYF,TGTGCCAGCAGTTTTATGAGCGGGAGGTACTACGAGCAGTACTTC
.,.,TRBV7-3,TRBJ1-1,CASRQGRNTEAFF,TGTGCCAGCAGACAGGGTCGGAACACTGAAGCTTTCTTT
.,.,TRBV3-1/TRBV3-2,TRBJ2-1,CASSQVDEQFF,TGTGCCAGCAGCCAAGTCGATGAGCAGTTCTTC
once,.,TRBV7-9,TRBJ1-6,CASSYTGRRYNSPLHF,TGTGCCAGCAGCTATACAGGACGGCGGTATAATTCACCCCTCCACTTT
.,TRBD2,TRBV5-1,TRBJ2-1,CASSPDWDYNEQFF,TGCGCCAGCAGCCCGGACTGGGACTACAATGAACAGTTCTTC
.,TRBD1,TRBV28,TRBJ1-6,CASITTGSLNSPLHF,TGTGCCAGCATTACGACAGGGAGTCTCAATTCACCCCTCCACTTT
.,.,TRBV5-1,TRBJ2-2,CASSLAGVALFF,TGCGCCAGCAGCTTGGCCGGGGTGGCGCTGTTTTTT
.,.,TRBV7-9,TRBJ2-7,CASSTMRGASDGEAYEQYF,TGTGCCAGCAGCACTATGCGCGGTGCTAGCGATGGAGAAGCCTACGAGCAGTACTTC
.,.,TRBV2,TRBJ1-5,CASSKTNQPQHF,TGTGCCAGCAGTAAAACAAATCAGCCCCAGCATTTT
.,.,TRBV7-3,TRBJ2-1,CASSAGPLKEQFF,TGTGCCAGCAGCGCGGGACCCCTAAAGGAGCAGTTCTTC
.,TRBD1,TRBV18,TRBJ2-7,CASSPLRTGKEGYSYEQYF,TGTGCCAGCTCACCACTGAGGACAGGCAAAGAGGGCTACTCCTACGAGCAGTACTTC
.,TRBD2,TRBV7-9,TRBJ2-3,CASSDPSGGQSDTQYF,TGTGCCAGCAGCGACCCTAGCGGGGGGCAATCAGATACGCAGTATTTT
.,.,TRBV5-8,TRBJ2-2,CASSLIQNTGELFF,TGTGCCAGCAGCTTGATACAGAACACCGGGGAGCTGTTTTTT
.,.,TRBV6-5,TRBJ1-1,CATHLFRGTEAFF,TGTGCCACGCATCTGTTCAGAGGGACTGAAGCTTTCTTT
.,TRBD2,TRBV6-4,TRBJ2-3,CASSARTSGSTDTQYF,TGTGCCAGCAGTGCACGAACTAGCGGGAGTACAGATACGCAGTATTTT
.,.,TRBV5-1,TRBJ2-3,CASSFLGSAADTQYF,TGCGCCAGCAGCTTTCTAGGTTCAGCGGCAGATACGCAGTATTTT
.,.,TRBV6-2/TRBV6-3,TRBJ2-1,CASSYPDSRDEQFF,TGTGCCAGCAGCTATCCGGACAGTCGCGATGAGCAGTTCTTC
.,TRBD1,TRBV7-2,TRBJ1-1,CASSLSGTVNTEAFF,TGTGCCAGCAGCTTGTCGGGGACAGTGAACACTGAAGCTTTCTTT
.,.,TRBV5-8,TRBJ1-5,CASSHPGGSYSNQPQHF,TGTGCCAGCAGTCACCCGGGGGGGAGTTATAGCAATCAGCCCCAGCATTTT
.,.,TRBV25-1,TRBJ2-2,CASRYGNTGELFF,TGTGCCAGCAGATACGGGAACACCGGGGAGCTGTTTTTT
once,TRBD1,TRBV9,TRBJ2-7,CASSVARRTRQGSSYEQYF,TGTGCCAGCAGCGTAGCCCGTAGAACTCGACAGGGGAGTTCCTACGAGCAGTACTTC
.,.,TRBV4-1,TRBJ1-2,CASSQADRANYGYTF,TGCGCCAGCAGCCAAGCAGACAGAGCTAACTATGGCTACACCTTC
.,TRBD2,TRBV7-3,TRBJ2-1,CASSPSWTSGRAFNREQFF,TGTGCCAGCAGCCCGTCCTGGACTAGCGGGAGGGCCTTTAACCGTGAGCAGTTCTTC
.,.,TRBV5-1,TRBJ2-3,CAGSENIADTQYF,TGCGCCGGATCGGAGAATATAGCAGATACGCAGTATTTT
.,.,TRBV27,TRBJ1-6,CASRITGTYNSPLHF,TGTGCCAGCAGAATAACAGGGACCTATAATTCACCCCTCCACTTT
.,.,TRBV5-4,TRBJ1-2,CASSGGRAMGYTF,TGTGCCAGCAGCGGGGGCAGGGCGATGGGCTACACCTTC
.,.,TRBV24-1,TRBJ2-5,CATSDPLTETQYF,TGTGCCACCAGTGATCCACTCACAGAGACCCAGTACTTC
.,.,TRBV5-5,TRBJ1-1,CASSSQRNTEAFF,TGTGCCAGCAGCTCACAGAGGAACACTGAAGCTTTCTTT
.,.,TRBV27,TRBJ1-3,CASSLSLGDTIYF,TGTGCCAGCAGTTTGAGCCTCGGGGACACCATATATTTT
.,TRBD2,TRBV5-1,TRBJ2-4,CASSPSPGLAGQLAKNIQYF,TGCGCCAGCAGCCCCTCTCCGGGACTAGCGGGGCAGCTAGCCAAAAACATTCAGTACTTC
few,.,TRBV6-5,TRBJ1-5,CASSPRGTGQPQHF,TGTGCCAGCAGTCCCAGGGGAACTGGTCAGCCCCAGCATTTT
.,.,TRBV19,TRBJ1-6,CASTKVLPGLNNSPLHF,TGTGCCAGTACAAAAGTGCTGCCGGGACTGAATAATTCACCCCTCCACTTT
.,.,TRBV29-1,TRBJ1-2,CSVEGGVYGYTF,TGCAGCGTTGAGGGCGGGGTCTATGGCTACACCTTC